These T cell receptor beta chains were read from a single sample in a study of beta chain features in type 1 diabetes. Method: immunoSEQ multiplex PCR; TCRdb's copy keeps in-frame clones and lacks some. This sample has about 26,000 clones; almost 50% occur once, and the top ten carry approximately 0.3%. The sequencing sample was made of stem cell memory CD4+ T cells from blood. The receptors stem from a man aged 25-45 years with type 1 diabetes. Each CDR3 is given with its conserved first and last residue. The D gene is left open where the match is weak. Size is stated for part of the rows, as once, few or many counts, or as a class when the clone is expanded.

abundance	d_gene	v_gene	j_gene	CDR3aa	CDR3nt
once	TRBD2	TRBV5-1	TRBJ2-7	CASSGGGYEQYF	TGCGCCAGCAGCGGCGGGGGCTACGAGCAGTACTTC
.	.	TRBV25-1	TRBJ2-5	CASSVAGSQETQYF	TGTGCCAGCAGTGTTGCGGGGAGCCAAGAGACCCAGTACTTC
.	TRBD2	TRBV4-2	TRBJ2-5	CASSLGTSGRWNQETQYF	TGTGCCAGCAGCCTAGGGACTAGCGGGAGGTGGAACCAAGAGACCCAGTACTTC
.	.	TRBV30	TRBJ1-2	CAWSGPGALYGYTF	TGTGCCTGGAGTGGGCCAGGGGCCCTCTATGGCTACACCTTC
.	TRBD1	TRBV5-4	TRBJ2-7	CASRHDPGQSYEQYF	TGTGCCAGCAGACACGACCCGGGACAGAGCTACGAGCAGTACTTC
.	TRBD1	TRBV6-1	TRBJ2-7	CASSGIRDSSYEQYF	TGTGCCAGCAGTGGGATCCGGGACAGCTCCTACGAGCAGTACTTC
.	TRBD1	TRBV2	TRBJ2-1	CASSGQGLGSEQFF	TGTGCCAGCAGTGGACAGGGTTTAGGGAGTGAGCAGTTCTTC
few	TRBD1	TRBV5-1	TRBJ1-1	CASSSQDAGGEAFF	TGCGCCAGCAGCTCCCAAGACGCAGGGGGTGAAGCTTTCTTT
.	TRBD2	TRBV15	TRBJ2-3	CATSRAGLAGGSDTQYF	TGTGCCACCAGCAGGGCTGGACTAGCGGGAGGGTCAGATACGCAGTATTTT
few	.	TRBV5-6	TRBJ1-3	CASSAYSGNTIYF	TGTGCCAGCAGCGCGTACTCTGGAAACACCATATATTTT
.	TRBD1	TRBV28	TRBJ1-1	CASSPRDRENTEAFF	TGTGCCAGCAGTCCGCGGGACAGAGAGAACACTGAAGCTTTCTTT
.	TRBD1	TRBV7-2	TRBJ1-2	CASSSGQGVGGYTF	TGTGCCAGCAGCTCCGGACAGGGTGTTGGTGGCTACACCTTC
.	TRBD1	TRBV4-1	TRBJ2-7	CASSQTGGYSYEQYF	TGCGCCAGCAGCCAGACAGGGGGTTACTCCTACGAGCAGTACTTC
few	TRBD1	TRBV2	TRBJ2-7	CASSPHDRVRAYEQYF	TGTGCCAGCAGCCCTCACGACAGGGTTAGGGCCTACGAGCAGTACTTC
.	TRBD1	TRBV5-1	TRBJ1-1	CASSGRRTGGVGDEAFF	TGCGCCAGCAGCGGGCGGAGGACAGGGGGCGTTGGTGATGAAGCTTTCTTT
.	TRBD1	TRBV2	TRBJ2-1	CASSRQGIGYEQFF	TGTGCCAGCAGCAGACAGGGGATCGGTTATGAGCAGTTCTTC
.	.	TRBV5-1	TRBJ2-5	CASSLTGSQETQYF	TGCGCCAGCAGCTTAACAGGGTCCCAAGAGACCCAGTACTTC
.	TRBD1	TRBV10-2	TRBJ1-3	CASRHSTGSSGNTIYF	TGCGCCAGCAGGCACTCGACAGGGAGCTCTGGAAACACCATATATTTT
once	TRBD1	TRBV27	TRBJ1-1	CASSAHRGGTNTEAFF	TGTGCCAGCAGTGCCCACAGGGGTGGGACGAACACTGAAGCTTTCTTT
.	.	TRBV7-2	TRBJ2-3	CASIQGAGTDTQYF	TGTGCCAGCATCCAAGGGGCCGGCACAGATACGCAGTATTTT
.	TRBD1	TRBV5-1	TRBJ1-1	CASSLYGGQGSTEAFF	TGCGCCAGCAGCCTCTATGGGGGACAGGGGTCCACTGAAGCTTTCTTT
.	TRBD1	TRBV9	TRBJ1-4	CASSGGQGPATNEKLFF	TGTGCCAGCAGCGGCGGACAGGGCCCTGCAACTAATGAAAAACTGTTTTTT
.	.	TRBV19	TRBJ2-7	CASSIRPGVGSHYEQYF	TGTGCCAGTAGTATAAGGCCAGGGGTTGGAAGCCACTACGAGCAGTACTTC
.	.	TRBV10-3	TRBJ2-1	CAISDLSSYNEQFF	TGTGCCATCAGTGATCTTAGCTCCTACAATGAGCAGTTCTTC
few	.	TRBV18	TRBJ2-6	CASSLTGANVLTF	TGTGCCAGCTCACTTACTGGGGCCAACGTCCTGACTTTC
.	.	TRBV5-1	TRBJ2-7	CASSLTQYEQYF	TGCGCCAGCAGTCTGACTCAGTACGAGCAGTACTTC
.	.	TRBV5-1	TRBJ2-3	CASSLEGSTQGTDTQYF	TGCGCCAGCAGCTTGGAAGGATCGACCCAGGGCACAGATACGCAGTATTTT
.	TRBD1	TRBV11-2	TRBJ1-5	CASSTDRQDQPQHF	TGTGCCAGCAGCACGGACAGGCAAGACCAGCCCCAGCATTTT
.	TRBD1	TRBV5-4	TRBJ2-7	CASSFHRDRRWQRSYEQYF	TGTGCCAGCAGCTTCCACCGGGACAGAAGATGGCAAAGGTCCTACGAGCAGTACTTC
.	TRBD2	TRBV7-2	TRBJ2-2	CASSPSWEGTGELFF	TGTGCCAGCAGCCCCTCCTGGGAGGGGACCGGGGAGCTGTTTTTT
.	.	TRBV5-1	TRBJ1-4	CASSLGRVAANEKLFF	TGCGCCAGCAGCCTGGGTCGGGTGGCAGCTAATGAAAAACTGTTTTTT
few	.	TRBV2	TRBJ2-1	CASRGQGNEQFF	TGTGCCAGCAGGGGCCAGGGCAATGAGCAGTTCTTC
.	TRBD2	TRBV18	TRBJ2-7	CASSPMGGSDSYEQYF	TGTGCCAGCTCACCAATGGGAGGGAGCGACTCCTACGAGCAGTACTTC
.	.	TRBV19	TRBJ1-2	CASCQVANYGYTF	TGTGCCAGTTGTCAGGTAGCTAACTATGGCTACACCTTC
few	.	TRBV6-6	TRBJ2-7	CASSYSRGTHSYEQYF	TGTGCCAGCAGTTACTCGCGGGGAACGCACTCCTACGAGCAGTACTTC
.	.	TRBV25-1	TRBJ1-3	CASRDSSGNTIYF	TGTGCCAGCAGGGACAGCTCTGGAAACACCATATATTTT
.	.	TRBV7-9	TRBJ2-6	CASSSPTILASGANVLTF	TGTGCCAGCAGCTCCCCTACCATCCTAGCATCTGGGGCCAACGTCCTGACTTTC
.	.	TRBV6-1	TRBJ2-7	CASWQGSLYEQYF	TGTGCCAGCTGGCAGGGGTCCCTGTACGAGCAGTACTTC
once	.	TRBV21-1	TRBJ2-3	CASSKERAPTDTQYF	TGTGCCAGCAGCAAAGAGAGGGCACCCACAGATACGCAGTATTTT
.	.	TRBV19	TRBJ1-5	CASSRYGTQHF	TGTGCCAGTAGTCGGTACGGGACCCAGCATTTT
once	TRBD1	TRBV7-9	TRBJ2-3	CASSNGAQGANTDTQYF	TGTGCCAGCAGCAACGGGGCACAGGGGGCGAACACAGATACGCAGTATTTT
few	.	TRBV18	TRBJ1-1	CASANLPPDTEAFF	TGTGCCAGCGCCAACCTCCCCCCGGACACTGAAGCTTTCTTT
.	.	TRBV5-4	TRBJ1-2	CASSLAGGSGGYTF	TGTGCCAGCAGCTTGGCCGGGGGGTCTGGCGGCTACACCTTC
.	.	TRBV9	TRBJ1-5	CASSPKDSFNQPQHF	TGTGCCAGCAGCCCAAAGGACAGCTTTAATCAGCCCCAGCATTTT
.	TRBD1	TRBV7-9	TRBJ1-3	CASSLDRVSGNTIYF	TGTGCCAGCAGCCTCGACAGGGTCTCTGGAAACACCATATATTTT
.	TRBD1	TRBV28	TRBJ1-1	CASSPPGQGAMEAFF	TGTGCCAGCAGTCCCCCGGGACAGGGGGCGATGGAAGCTTTCTTT
.	.	TRBV6-6	TRBJ1-4	CASSYSRTENEKLFF	TGTGCCAGCAGTTACTCCAGGACAGAGAATGAAAAACTGTTTTTT
.	TRBD1	TRBV5-8	TRBJ1-1	CASSFYRGGNTEAFF	TGTGCCAGCAGCTTCTACAGGGGCGGGAACACTGAAGCTTTCTTT
.	.	TRBV21-1	TRBJ2-5	CASRTGLPYLALQETQYF	TGTGCCAGCAGAACAGGTTTGCCATACTTAGCACTCCAAGAGACCCAGTACTTC
.	TRBD1	TRBV11-3	TRBJ1-3	CASSSYRGRGNTIYF	TGTGCCAGCAGCAGTTACAGGGGACGAGGAAACACCATATATTTT
.	.	TRBV5-1	TRBJ2-3	CASSSTPGADTQYF	TGCGCCAGCAGCTCCACCCCAGGGGCAGATACGCAGTATTTT
few	.	TRBV6-5	TRBJ2-3	CASSRTLRVDTQYF	TGTGCCAGCAGCAGGACACTCCGGGTAGATACGCAGTATTTT